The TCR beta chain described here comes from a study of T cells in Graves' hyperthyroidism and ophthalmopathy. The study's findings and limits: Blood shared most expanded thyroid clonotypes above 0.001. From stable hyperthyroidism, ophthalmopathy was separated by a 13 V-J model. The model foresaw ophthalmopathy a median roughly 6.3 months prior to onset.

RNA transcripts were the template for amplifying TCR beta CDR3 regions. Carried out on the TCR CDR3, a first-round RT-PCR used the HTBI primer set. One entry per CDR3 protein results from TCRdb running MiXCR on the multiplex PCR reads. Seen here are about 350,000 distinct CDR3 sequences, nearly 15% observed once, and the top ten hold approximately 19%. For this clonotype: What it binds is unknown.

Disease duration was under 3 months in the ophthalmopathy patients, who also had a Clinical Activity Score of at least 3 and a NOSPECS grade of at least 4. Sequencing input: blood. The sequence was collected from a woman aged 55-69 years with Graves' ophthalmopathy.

CDR3 residues: CASAQAGRANEQFF. DNA of the CDR3: TGTGCCAGTGCTCAGGCCGGGAGGGCCAATGAGCAGTTCTTC. The chain links TRBV19 to TRBJ2-1; 8 nucleotides match TRBD2. V was clipped by 8 bases and J by 6 bases; unmatched bases: 9. The CDR3 loop spans 14 amino acids. From germline, CDR1 is LNHDA and CDR2 SQIVND (reference sequence).